These T cell receptor beta chains were read from a single sample in a study of cytomegalovirus exposure and HLA in healthy donors. Sequenced by immunoSEQ multiplex PCR; TCRdb stores in-frame clones only, minus some. Among about 180,000 clones listed, under 90% were seen once. The material sequenced was PBMCs. These receptors all stem from a young man in good health and CMV-seronegative. Each CDR3 is given with its conserved first and last residue. Each record gives: clone size, J gene, V gene, D gene, CDR3 protein, CDR3 DNA. The D gene is left open where the match is weak. The listing skips clone size in some rows; elsewhere it reads once, few, many or a size class.

NA	TRBJ1-6	TRBV15	NA	CATSRGGAFNNSPLHF	TGTGCCACCAGCAGAGGAGGTGCGTTTAATAATTCACCCCTCCACTTT
few	TRBJ1-2	TRBV10-1	TRBD1	CASSEFRQGSGYTF	TGCGCCAGCAGTGAGTTCCGACAGGGAAGTGGCTACACCTTC
NA	TRBJ1-4	TRBV5-1	TRBD1	CASSSDRGTEKLFF	TGCGCCAGCAGCTCTGACAGGGGGACCGAAAAACTGTTTTTT
NA	TRBJ2-1	TRBV7-2	NA	CASSPQNSYNEQFF	TGTGCCAGCAGCCCCCAAAACTCCTACAATGAGCAGTTCTTC
NA	TRBJ2-5	TRBV30	NA	CAWSVGETQYF	TGTGCCTGGAGTGTCGGGGAGACCCAGTACTTC
NA	TRBJ1-6	TRBV5-4	TRBD1	CASSHRDRGNNSPLHF	TGTGCCAGCAGCCACCGGGACAGGGGAAATAATTCACCCCTCCACTTT
NA	TRBJ2-1	TRBV18	NA	CASSPETRTNEQFF	TGTGCCAGCTCACCAGAAACACGGACAAATGAGCAGTTCTTC
NA	TRBJ1-3	TRBV6-5	TRBD1	CASSYPQGAGNTIYF	TGTGCCAGCAGTTACCCCCAGGGGGCTGGAAACACCATATATTTT
once	TRBJ1-2	TRBV2	NA	CASSEAPTGGHGYTF	TGTGCCAGCAGTGAAGCGCCTACAGGTGGACATGGCTACACCTTC
NA	TRBJ2-3	TRBV5-1	NA	CASSLAGNQLEDTQYF	TGCGCCAGCAGCTTGGCCGGGAACCAGCTGGAAGATACGCAGTATTTT
NA	TRBJ2-1	TRBV29-1	TRBD2	CSVDLLLAGGLVEQFF	TGCAGCGTAGACCTGCTGCTAGCGGGGGGGCTAGTTGAGCAGTTCTTC
few	TRBJ2-2	TRBV9	NA	CASSVKGTGELFF	TGTGCCAGCAGCGTAAAGGGGACCGGGGAGCTGTTTTTT
once	TRBJ1-2	TRBV6-5	NA	CASSVWGGGYTF	TGTGCCAGCTCAGTGTGGGGAGGTGGCTACACCTTC
NA	TRBJ2-7	TRBV5-1	NA	CASSLVQEVGYEQYF	TGCGCCAGCAGCTTGGTCCAGGAGGTAGGCTACGAGCAGTACTTC
NA	TRBJ2-3	TRBV5-1	NA	CASSIPNRVSDTQYF	TGCGCCAGCAGCATCCCCAACAGGGTCTCAGATACGCAGTATTTT
NA	TRBJ1-6	TRBV7-2	NA	CASSLDAGAGSPLHF	TGTGCCAGCAGCTTAGATGCAGGGGCCGGTTCACCCCTCCACTTT
NA	TRBJ2-3	TRBV18	NA	CASSPRRWLALSTDTQYF	TGTGCCAGCTCCCCCCGGAGATGGTTGGCGCTGAGCACAGATACGCAGTATTTT
NA	TRBJ2-7	TRBV4-2	NA	CASSQNPTYEQYF	TGTGCCAGCAGCCAAAACCCTACCTACGAGCAGTACTTC
NA	TRBJ2-7	TRBV21-1	NA	CASSIMRDGVSYEQYF	TGTGCCAGCAGCATAATGCGGGACGGGGTTTCCTACGAGCAGTACTTC
few	TRBJ2-1	TRBV5-1	NA	CASSSRLTVSNEQFF	TGCGCCAGCAGCTCGAGACTGACAGTATCCAATGAGCAGTTCTTC
NA	TRBJ2-1	TRBV6-5	NA	CASTNYNEQFF	TGTGCCAGCACCAACTACAATGAGCAGTTCTTC
many	TRBJ2-1	TRBV14	TRBD2	CASSPTAGGANEQFF	TGTGCCAGCAGTCCAACAGCGGGAGGAGCCAATGAGCAGTTCTTC
NA	TRBJ2-7	TRBV6-5	TRBD2	CASSYSTSSGSREQYF	TGTGCCAGCAGTTACTCTACGAGTAGCGGGAGCCGCGAGCAGTACTTC
NA	TRBJ1-4	TRBV9	NA	CASSVAVGSRDEKLFF	TGTGCCAGCAGCGTAGCCGTGGGATCCAGGGATGAAAAACTGTTTTTT
NA	TRBJ1-1	TRBV18	NA	CASDTRPGTEAFF	TGTGCCAGCGACACCCGCCCAGGGACTGAAGCTTTCTTT
NA	TRBJ2-7	TRBV19	NA	CASSMVAGGPYEQYF	TGTGCCAGTAGTATGGTCGCAGGGGGGCCCTACGAGCAGTACTTC
few	TRBJ1-1	TRBV28	TRBD1	CASSTDRDLNTEAFF	TGTGCCAGCAGTACAGACAGGGACCTGAACACTGAAGCTTTCTTT
NA	TRBJ1-6	TRBV11-2	TRBD1	CASSDRGDSPLHF	TGTGCCAGCAGCGACAGGGGGGATTCACCCCTCCACTTT
NA	TRBJ2-1	TRBV29-1	TRBD1	CSVEDWDSPVPNEQFF	TGCAGCGTTGAAGATTGGGACAGCCCAGTCCCCAATGAGCAGTTCTTC
NA	TRBJ2-5	TRBV25-1	TRBD2	CASSASGLGIETQYF	TGTGCCAGCAGTGCTTCGGGACTAGGGATTGAGACCCAGTACTTC
NA	TRBJ1-5	TRBV23-1	NA	CASGGDGNQPQHF	TGCGCCAGTGGAGGGGACGGGAATCAGCCCCAGCATTTT
NA	TRBJ1-1	TRBV10-3	NA	CAIGPGTTTEAFF	TGTGCCATCGGTCCGGGAACGACCACTGAAGCTTTCTTT
NA	TRBJ2-2	TRBV6-5	TRBD2	CASSYSKRGYTGELFF	TGTGCCAGCAGTTACTCGAAGCGGGGATACACCGGGGAGCTGTTTTTT
NA	TRBJ2-3	TRBV4-2	TRBD2	CASSQEGREGADTQYF	TGTGCCAGCAGCCAAGAAGGCCGGGAGGGTGCAGATACGCAGTATTTT
NA	TRBJ1-2	TRBV7-9	NA	CASSSRRGAVGGYTF	TGTGCCAGCAGCTCCCGTCGGGGGGCCGTTGGTGGCTACACCTTC
NA	TRBJ2-7	TRBV5-1	TRBD1	CASRKGATYEQYF	TGCGCCAGCCGTAAGGGGGCGACCTACGAGCAGTACTTC
NA	TRBJ2-7	TRBV27	NA	CASTQGFKQYF	TGTGCCAGTACACAGGGATTTAAGCAGTACTTC
NA	TRBJ2-1	TRBV4-1	TRBD2	CASSQDSGTTHNEQFF	TGCGCCAGCAGCCAAGACTCCGGGACTACTCACAATGAGCAGTTCTTC
NA	TRBJ1-1	TRBV7-9	NA	CASTLTRENTEAFF	TGTGCCAGCACCTTAACACGGGAGAACACTGAAGCTTTCTTT
NA	TRBJ1-2	TRBV6-1	NA	CASSEPAINYGYTF	TGTGCCAGCAGTGAACCAGCGATCAACTATGGCTACACCTTC
NA	TRBJ2-7	TRBV5-1	TRBD2	CASSGGTGGNYEQYF	TGCGCCAGCAGCGGCGGGACGGGAGGGAATTACGAGCAGTACTTC
NA	TRBJ2-1	TRBV30	TRBD2	CAWTMREWGEQFF	TGTGCCTGGACGATGCGGGAGTGGGGTGAGCAGTTCTTC
once	TRBJ2-1	TRBV10-3	TRBD2	CAISEPSGRALGEQFF	TGTGCCATCAGTGAACCTAGCGGGAGGGCCCTGGGGGAGCAGTTCTTC
once	TRBJ2-7	TRBV2	NA	CASSRSLYEQYF	TGTGCCAGCAGCAGGTCCCTTTACGAGCAGTACTTC
NA	TRBJ2-2	TRBV10-3	TRBD1	CAIGTANTGELFF	TGTGCCATAGGGACAGCCAACACCGGGGAGCTGTTTTTT
NA	TRBJ2-3	TRBV7-8	TRBD2	CASSLARRGSTDTQYF	TGTGCCAGCAGCTTAGCTAGGCGGGGGAGCACAGATACGCAGTATTTT
NA	TRBJ2-3	TRBV28	TRBD2	CASRPRLAGVGNTQYF	TGTGCCAGCAGGCCCCGACTAGCGGGAGTGGGGAATACGCAGTATTTT
NA	TRBJ2-7	TRBV4-1	NA	CASSQASGAYEQYF	TGCGCCAGCAGCCAAGCATCGGGAGCCTACGAGCAGTACTTC
NA	TRBJ1-4	TRBV5-4	TRBD1	CASRAGQGNEKLFF	TGTGCCAGCAGGGCGGGACAGGGGAATGAAAAACTGTTTTTT
NA	TRBJ2-7	TRBV18	NA	CASSLNYEQYF	TGTGCCAGCTCACTCAACTACGAGCAGTACTTC
NA	TRBJ2-1	TRBV13	TRBD1	CASSLRTGWDNEQFF	TGTGCCAGCAGCTTAAGGACAGGGTGGGACAATGAGCAGTTCTTC